One sample yielded the 2 T cell receptor beta chains listed below, sequenced in a study of T cells after yellow fever vaccination. One entry per CDR3 protein results from TCRdb running MiXCR on the 5' RACE reads. Of about 220,000 distinct CDR3 sequences in the sample, approximately 3% were seen once. The material sequenced was CD4+ T cells sorted from PBMCs, taken 10 days after the yellow fever booster vaccination. The receptors shown here come from a man between 18 and 35 years old who received the YFV17D yellow fever vaccine.

The sample holds a few counts of this clonotype. The rearrangement joins TRBV2 to TRBJ2-5, with a possible D match to TRBD1 (5 bases). This CDR3 is built from 13 residues. V lost 3 bases, J lost 5 bases, and 10 bases lay in between. Germline assignment: CDR1 SNHLY and CDR2 FYNNEI. CDR3: CASSERQWETQYF. The CDR3 region has the DNA TGTGCCAGCAGTGAGCGACAGTGGGAGACCCAGTACTTC.

This clonotype was counted at least ten times. This chain links TRBV4-3 with TRBJ2-7; D perhaps matches TRBD2 (5 bases). Trimming removed 3 bases at V and 1 base at J, with 13 bases between. CDR3 length: 15 residues. Germline V lookup: CDR1 LGHNA, CDR2 YSLEER. CDR3 sequence (DNA): TGCGCCAGCAGCCAGGCCAGCGGTTGGTCCTACGAGCAGTACTTC. This translates into CASSQASGWSYEQYF.